Shown below are 12 T cell receptor beta chains from a single sample sequenced in a study of response to subunit inactivated influenza vaccine. TCRdb recomputed calls from the RT-PCR reads with MiXCR, one row per CDR3 protein. The sample holds around 520,000 distinct CDR3 sequences; over 25% are singletons and the top ten take approximately 2%. This specimen consisted of CD4+ T cells sorted from PBMCs, obtained around 5 days after vaccination. The receptors derive from a man in his fifties who received an inactivated influenza vaccine.

This clonotype was seen only a few times. The chain combines TRBV29-1 with TRBJ1-1; possibly TRBD1 for D (5 bases). V dropped 4 bases and J dropped 12 bases, with 15 bases sitting between them. CDR1 is SQVTM and CDR2 is ANQGSEA in the germline V gene. The CDR3 totals 11 residues. CDR3 DNA: TGCAGCGTTGGGGGGGGACCAACTACTTTCTTT. Amino acids: CSVGGGPTTFF.

The chain joins TRBV6-2 or TRBV6-3 to TRBJ2-4, with 8 bases fitting TRBD2. Per the germline V gene, CDR1 is MNHEY and CDR2 is SVGEGT. The CDR3 covers 14 residues. The trim removed 6 bases at V and 9 bases at J, leaving 10 bases unmatched. Here the CDR3 reads CASRLGRASLIQYF. In DNA, the CDR3 is TGTGCCAGCAGACTCGGGAGGGCCTCTCTCATTCAGTACTTC.

This clonotype was observed many times. The chain recombines TRBV15 with TRBJ2-3; the match to TRBD2 covers 9 bases. The V and J ends lost 1 base and 0 bases, in that order; junction bases with no gene match: 2. Germline V gives CDR1 LNHNV, CDR2 YYDKDF (reference sequence). The CDR3 runs 16 residues. This CDR3 is CATSRGTSGSTDTQYF. DNA for the CDR3: TGTGCCACCAGCAGAGGAACTAGCGGGAGCACAGATACGCAGTATTTT.

This clonotype was counted between two and nine times. The chain uses TRBV7-8 and TRBJ2-1; 14 bases map to TRBD2. The CDR3 length is 15 residues. Trimming removed 5 bases from V and 9 bases from J; junction bases left unmatched: 6. The germline CDR1 and CDR2 sequences are SGHVS and FQNEAQ. CDR3 nucleotide sequence: TGTGCCAGCAGCCACAGACTAGCGGGGGGGCGTGAGCAGTTCTTC. It is translated as CASSHRLAGGREQFF.

J is TRBJ2-6 and V is TRBV5-1; D gene ambiguous. V was pared by 4 bases and J by 4 bases, with 12 bases between. The CDR3 extends over 15 amino acids. The V gene's germline CDR1 is SGHRS and CDR2 YFSETQ. CDR3 in DNA: TGCGCCAGCAGCGTGGACCCCTCCGGGGCCAACGTCCTGACTTTC. Protein: CASSVDPSGANVLTF.

The J gene is TRBJ2-7, the V gene TRBV7-2; 12 bases agree with TRBD1. Germline V gene sequence: CDR1 SGHTA, CDR2 FQGNSA. Trimming cost V 6 bases and J 4 bases; bases outside gene matches: 10. This CDR3 comprises 16 residues. The CDR3 DNA is TGTGCCAGCAGATACACCGGGACAGGGGGCGTGTACGAGCAGTACTTC. This gives the protein CASRYTGTGGVYEQYF.

This clonotype has just a few counts. The genes are TRBV20-1 and TRBJ2-5; 12 nucleotides agree with TRBD2. This CDR3 region has 14 residues. Per germline, CDR1 DFQATT and CDR2 SNEGSKA (reference sequence). V lost 4 bases to trimming and J lost 7 bases; unmatched junction nucleotides: 7. This CDR3 reads CSATTSGGGGTQYF. The DNA for the CDR3 is TGCAGTGCTACGACTAGCGGGGGAGGAGGGACCCAGTACTTC.

This clonotype came up a few times. The chain couples TRBV12-3 or TRBV12-4 to TRBJ1-5; TRBD1 is a possible D gene (5 bases). Deletions cut 7 bases from V and 6 bases from J, with 16 bases between. The length of the CDR3 is 14 residues. CDR3 region: CASTSGGRIQPQHF. The CDR3 nucleotides are TGTGCCAGCACTTCGGGGGGGAGAATTCAGCCCCAGCATTTT.

The chain carries TRBV28 and TRBJ1-5; tentatively, D is TRBD1 (6 bases). The CDR3 is made up of 15 amino acids. Germline CDR1 reads MDHEN; CDR2 reads SYDVKM. The V end was cut by 7 bases, the J end by 6 bases, with 19 bases between. The CDR3 coding sequence is TGTGCCAGCAACCCTTCTGAGGGGGTGAGTCAGCCCCAGCATTTT. It specifies CASNPSEGVSQPQHF.

This clonotype appeared a few times. This chain connects TRBV18 to TRBJ2-7, with 9 bases aligning to TRBD1. The junction had 6 bases not matched to a gene; V was cut back by 2 bases and J by 4 bases. Germline V lookup: CDR1 KGHSH, CDR2 LQKENI. The CDR3 length is 15 residues. CDR3: CASSPNRGPAYEQYF. The CDR3 nucleotides read TGTGCCAGCTCACCAAACAGGGGGCCGGCGTACGAGCAGTACTTC.

This clonotype was seen a few times. The CDR3 DNA is TGTGCCAGCAGCTGGGGAATCAGCGGGAGGAGAGTAAATACGCAGTATTTT. Residues: CASSWGISGRRVNTQYF. V and J are TRBV7-6 and TRBJ2-3; the match to TRBD2 covers 9 bases. CDR1 SGHVS and CDR2 FNYEAQ come from the germline V gene. CDR3 length: 17 residues. V gave up 4 bases and J gave up 7 bases; unmatched junction bases: 15.

This clonotype was counted a few times. The CDR3 loop is CASAEGGALDTQYF. DNA of the CDR3: TGTGCCAGTGCGGAAGGGGGCGCTTTAGATACGCAGTATTTT. V gene TRBV12-3 or TRBV12-4 combines with J gene TRBJ2-3; 7 bases fit TRBD1. The CDR3 length is 14 residues. Trimming removed 9 bases from V and 5 bases from J; junction bases left unmatched: 11.